This T cell receptor (beta chain) comes out of a study of chemoradiotherapy in HPV16-positive cancers. Trimming stripped 3 bases from V and 8 bases from J, with 5 bases between. The germline CDR1 and CDR2 sequences are MDHEN and SYDVKM. This CDR3 comprises 12 residues. Worth noting for this clone: Its antigen is as yet unknown.

The study, taken as a whole, reports: Candidate HPV-specific clones and E7-related TCR motifs grew in tumor during treatment.

Produced via immunoSEQ multiplex PCR; TCRdb's table is partial and in-frame only. The profile covers under 550 clones, with roughly 89% appearing a single time and about 6% taken by the ten largest. This chain uses TRBV28 with TRBJ1-6; D ambiguous. This clonotype was obtained from a human donor with HPV-associated anogenital cancer. Sequencing used tumor tissue, obtained from a patient who underwent chemoradiotherapy. CDR3 region: CASSLVDSPLHF. CDR3 nucleotide sequence: TGTGCCAGCAGTTTGGTGGATTCACCCCTCCACTTT.